The TCR beta chain described here comes from a study of blood T cell repertoires in COVID-19. Study details: The samples span acute and convalescent COVID-19 from the United States, Italy and Spain. In each case, the material was cDNA or gDNA derived from T cells, B-cell-depleted T cells, or PBMCs.

In the original processing: Reference gene primer amplification gave nucleated cell count estimates. Method: immunoSEQ multiplex PCR; TCRdb's copy keeps in-frame clones and lacks some. V, J and clone size reflect that table, while D and trimming were determined from the DNA. The repertoire has under 150,000 clones, around 85% of them found once; the top ten carry around an eighth. This CDR3 is built from 11 residues. Germline V gene lookup returns CDR1 MNHEY and CDR2 SVGAGI. V was pared by 6 bases and J by 6 bases, with 7 bases between. The source is a human donor in a cohort sampled during active COVID-19. Sequenced input: peripheral blood. This chain uses TRBV6-5 with TRBJ2-3, with D unresolved. The CDR3 sequence: CASRERDTQYF. CDR3 nucleotide sequence: TGTGCCAGCAGGGAGAGGGATACGCAGTATTTT.